This TCR beta chain was recorded in a study of T cell repertoires in cytomegalovirus infection. At the level of the study: In the study, CMV epitopes included recently identified HLA-C-restricted and well-studied HLA-B-restricted ones. Evidence of both CMV infection and a matching HLA type came from public TCR beta signatures. Overall study results and limits: Ex vivo responses were dominated by HLA-C-restricted CMV-specific TCR beta clonotypes. Carriage of CMV together with the relevant HLA was identifiable through cumulative public TCR beta family frequency.

TCRdb itself ran the reads through MiXCR, one entry per CDR3 protein. The repertoire has around 900,000 distinct CDR3 sequences, more than 25% of them found once; the top ten carry over 11%. This clonotype was detected only once. Its antigen is unknown. V lost 1 base, J lost 10 bases, and 5 bases stayed unmatched. CDR1 LGHNA and CDR2 YNFKEQ come from the germline V gene. The CDR3 loop spans 14 amino acids. This receptor was identified in a human donor in good health (CMV status not recorded). Some clones in this sample may be carry-over from other donors' samples. The rearrangement joins TRBV4-2 to TRBJ2-1; 9 nucleotides match TRBD2. The sample in question was cultured CD8+ T cells from PBMCs, obtained from culture after CMV antigen stimulation. Here the CDR3 reads CASSQGAGGLEQFF. In nucleotides, the CDR3 is TGTGCCAGCAGCCAAGGAGCGGGGGGCTTGGAGCAGTTCTTC.